The T cell receptor (beta chain) under discussion was sequenced for a study of T cell responses to AZD1222 COVID-19 vaccine. Overall study context: Analysis merged second doses at about 4 or about 12 weeks.

Points from the study as a whole: In the spike-specific TCR repertoire, nearly half reportedly target unmutated variant regions. Baseline antibody screening turned up just a handful of seropositive AZD1222 recipients.

V gave up 7 bases and J gave up 1 base, with 13 bases separating them. The CDR3 is 14 amino acids. Germline assignment: CDR1 MDHEN and CDR2 SYDVKM. With respect to this clone: Its antigen is currently unknown.

Assay: immunoSEQ multiplex PCR; the TCRdb copy retains only in-frame clones and omits some. The sample lists some 180,000 clones, around 90% occurring once. The TCR was taken from an adult in good health. The sequencing here drew on peripheral blood, taken on day 0 of AZD1222 vaccination. This chain links TRBV28 with TRBJ1-1, with a tentative D call TRBD1 (6 bases). The CDR3 reads CASTLGGANTEAFF. The CDR3 DNA follows: TGTGCCAGCACCCTGGGGGGGGCGAACACTGAAGCTTTCTTT.